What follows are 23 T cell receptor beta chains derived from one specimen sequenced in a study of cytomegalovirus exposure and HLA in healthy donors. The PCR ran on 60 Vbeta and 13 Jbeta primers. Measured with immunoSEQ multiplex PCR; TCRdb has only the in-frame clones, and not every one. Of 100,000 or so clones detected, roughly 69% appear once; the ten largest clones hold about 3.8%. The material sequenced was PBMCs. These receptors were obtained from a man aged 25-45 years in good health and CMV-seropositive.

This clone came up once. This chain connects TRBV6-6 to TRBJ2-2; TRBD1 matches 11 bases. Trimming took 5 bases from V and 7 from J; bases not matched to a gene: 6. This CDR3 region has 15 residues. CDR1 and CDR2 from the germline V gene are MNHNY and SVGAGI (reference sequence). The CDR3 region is CASSDRTGGIGELFF. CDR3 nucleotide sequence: TGTGCCAGCAGTGACCGGACAGGGGGCATCGGGGAGCTGTTTTTT.

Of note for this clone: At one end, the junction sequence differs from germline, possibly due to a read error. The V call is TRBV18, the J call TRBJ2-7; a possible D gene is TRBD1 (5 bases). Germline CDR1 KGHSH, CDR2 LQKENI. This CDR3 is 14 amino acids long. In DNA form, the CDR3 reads TGTGCCAGCTCACCACCGGGCGCCCCAACAGGCCCCTCATTC. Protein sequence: CASSPPGAPTGPSF.

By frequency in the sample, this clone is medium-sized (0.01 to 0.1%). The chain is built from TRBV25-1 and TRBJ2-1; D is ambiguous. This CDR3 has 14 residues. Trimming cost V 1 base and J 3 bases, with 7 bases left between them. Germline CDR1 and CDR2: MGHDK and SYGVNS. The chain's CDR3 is CASSESVLYNEQFF. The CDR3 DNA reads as TGTGCCAGCAGTGAATCGGTGCTCTACAATGAGCAGTTCTTC.

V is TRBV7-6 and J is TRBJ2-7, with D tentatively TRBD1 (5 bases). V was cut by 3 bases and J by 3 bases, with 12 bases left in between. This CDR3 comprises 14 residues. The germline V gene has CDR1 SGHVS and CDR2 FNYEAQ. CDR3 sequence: CASSFNFRGYEQYF. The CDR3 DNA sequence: TGTGCCAGCAGCTTTAATTTTAGGGGCTACGAGCAGTACTTC.

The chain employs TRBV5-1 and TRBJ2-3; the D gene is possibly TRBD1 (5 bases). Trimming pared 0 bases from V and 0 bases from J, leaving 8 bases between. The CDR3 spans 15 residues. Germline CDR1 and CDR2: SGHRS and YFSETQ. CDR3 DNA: TGCGCCAGCAGCTTGGGGGGCCTGAGCACAGATACGCAGTATTTT. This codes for CASSLGGLSTDTQYF.

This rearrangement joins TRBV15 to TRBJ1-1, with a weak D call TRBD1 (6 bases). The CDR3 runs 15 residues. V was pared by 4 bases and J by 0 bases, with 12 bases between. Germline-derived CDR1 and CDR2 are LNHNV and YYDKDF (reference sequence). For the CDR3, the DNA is TGTGCCACCAGCAAACCTACAGGGATGAACACTGAAGCTTTCTTT. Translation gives CATSKPTGMNTEAFF.

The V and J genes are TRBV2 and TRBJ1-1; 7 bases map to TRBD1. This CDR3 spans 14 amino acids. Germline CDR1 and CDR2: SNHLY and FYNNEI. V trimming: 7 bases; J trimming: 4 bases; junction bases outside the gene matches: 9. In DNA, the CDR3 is TGTGCCAGCAAAATTCCGGCAGGGGGCACTGAAGCTTTCTTT. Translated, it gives CASKIPAGGTEAFF.

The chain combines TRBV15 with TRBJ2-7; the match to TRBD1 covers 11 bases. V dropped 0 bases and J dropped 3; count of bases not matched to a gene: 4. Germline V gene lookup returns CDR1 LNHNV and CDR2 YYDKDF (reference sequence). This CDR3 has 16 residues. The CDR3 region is CATSRDGTGGGYEQYF. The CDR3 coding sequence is TGTGCCACCAGCAGAGATGGGACAGGGGGTGGCTACGAGCAGTACTTC.

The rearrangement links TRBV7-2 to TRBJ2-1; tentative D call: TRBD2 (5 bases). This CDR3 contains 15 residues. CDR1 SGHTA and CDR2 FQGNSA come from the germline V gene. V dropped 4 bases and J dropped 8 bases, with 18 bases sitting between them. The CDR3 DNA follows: TGTGCCAGCAGCTCGGGGTCCCCGGCTTACGATGAGCAGTTCTTC. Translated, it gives CASSSGSPAYDEQFF.

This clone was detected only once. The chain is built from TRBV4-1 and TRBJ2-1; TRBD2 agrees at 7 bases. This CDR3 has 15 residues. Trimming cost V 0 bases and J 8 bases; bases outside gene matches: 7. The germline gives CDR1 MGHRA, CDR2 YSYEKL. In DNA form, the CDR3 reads TGCGCCAGCAGCCAAGAGGCGGGGGAGGGCTATGAGCAGTTCTTC. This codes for CASSQEAGEGYEQFF.

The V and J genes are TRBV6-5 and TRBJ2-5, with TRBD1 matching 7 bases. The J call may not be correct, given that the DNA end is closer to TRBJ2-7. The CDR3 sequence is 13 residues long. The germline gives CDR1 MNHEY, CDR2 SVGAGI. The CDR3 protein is CASRHRGGYEQYF. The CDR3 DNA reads TGTGCCAGCAGACACAGGGGTGGGTACGAGCAGTACTTC.

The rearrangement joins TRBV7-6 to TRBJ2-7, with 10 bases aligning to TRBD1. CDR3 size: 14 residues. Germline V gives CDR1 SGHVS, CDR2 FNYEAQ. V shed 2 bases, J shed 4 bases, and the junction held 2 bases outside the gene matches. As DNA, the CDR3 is TGTGCCAGCAGCTTACCGGGACAGGGGTACGAGCAGTACTTC. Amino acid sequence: CASSLPGQGYEQYF.

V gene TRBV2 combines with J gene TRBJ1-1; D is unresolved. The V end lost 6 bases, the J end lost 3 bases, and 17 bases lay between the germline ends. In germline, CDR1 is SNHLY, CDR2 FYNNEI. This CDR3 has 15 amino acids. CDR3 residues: CASSTVSPRDTEAFF. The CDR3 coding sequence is TGTGCCAGCAGCACCGTCAGTCCACGGGACACTGAAGCTTTCTTT.

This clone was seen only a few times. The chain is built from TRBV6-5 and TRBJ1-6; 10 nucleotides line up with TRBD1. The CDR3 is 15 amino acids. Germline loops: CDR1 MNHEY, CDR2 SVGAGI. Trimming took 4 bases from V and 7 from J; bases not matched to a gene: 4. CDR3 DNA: TGTGCCAGCAGTTCCCGGGACAGGGGCAATTCACCCCTCCACTTT. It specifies CASSSRDRGNSPLHF.

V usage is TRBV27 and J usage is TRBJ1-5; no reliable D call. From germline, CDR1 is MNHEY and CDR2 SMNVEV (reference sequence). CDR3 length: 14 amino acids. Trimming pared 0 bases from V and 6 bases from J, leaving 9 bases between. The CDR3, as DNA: TGTGCCAGCAGTTTATCTGGGTCGGGTCAGCCCCAGCATTTT. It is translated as CASSLSGSGQPQHF.

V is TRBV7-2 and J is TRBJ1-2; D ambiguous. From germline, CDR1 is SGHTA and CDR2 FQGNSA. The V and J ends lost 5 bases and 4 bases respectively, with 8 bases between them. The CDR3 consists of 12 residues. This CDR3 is CASSVTSYGYTF. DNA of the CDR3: TGTGCCAGCAGCGTAACAAGCTATGGCTACACCTTC.

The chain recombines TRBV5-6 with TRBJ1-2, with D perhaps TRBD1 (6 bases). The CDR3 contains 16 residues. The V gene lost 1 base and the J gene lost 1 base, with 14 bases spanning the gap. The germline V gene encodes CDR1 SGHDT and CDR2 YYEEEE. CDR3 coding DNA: TGTGCCAGCAGCTTGCCTTCTCAGGGGATTAACTATGGCTACACCTTC. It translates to CASSLPSQGINYGYTF.

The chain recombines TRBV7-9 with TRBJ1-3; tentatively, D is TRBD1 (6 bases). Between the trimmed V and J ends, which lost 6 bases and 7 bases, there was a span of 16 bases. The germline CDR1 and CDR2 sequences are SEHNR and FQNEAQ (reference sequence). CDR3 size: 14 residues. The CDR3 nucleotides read TGTGCCAGCAGGCGAGGGGGGGACTCGAACACCATATATTTT. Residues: CASRRGGDSNTIYF.

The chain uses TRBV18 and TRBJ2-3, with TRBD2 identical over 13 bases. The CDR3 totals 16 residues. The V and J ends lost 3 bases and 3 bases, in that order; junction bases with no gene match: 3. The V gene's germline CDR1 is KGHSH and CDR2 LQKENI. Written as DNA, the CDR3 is TGTGCCAGCTCACCCATGACTAGCGGGGGGACAGATACGCAGTATTTT. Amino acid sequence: CASSPMTSGGTDTQYF. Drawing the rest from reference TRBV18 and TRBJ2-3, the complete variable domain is NAGVMQNPRHLVRRRGQEARLRCSPMKGHSHVYWYRQLPEEGLKFMVYLQKENIIDESGMPKERFSAEFPKEGPSILRIQQVVRGDSAAYFCASSPMTSGGTDTQYFGPGTRLTVL.

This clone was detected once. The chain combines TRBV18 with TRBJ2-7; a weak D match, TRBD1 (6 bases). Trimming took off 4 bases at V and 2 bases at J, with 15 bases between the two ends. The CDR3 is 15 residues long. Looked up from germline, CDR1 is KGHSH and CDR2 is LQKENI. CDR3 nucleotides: TGTGCCAGCTCACTGAATCGGGCAGGGGCCTACGAGCAGTACTTC. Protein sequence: CASSLNRAGAYEQYF.

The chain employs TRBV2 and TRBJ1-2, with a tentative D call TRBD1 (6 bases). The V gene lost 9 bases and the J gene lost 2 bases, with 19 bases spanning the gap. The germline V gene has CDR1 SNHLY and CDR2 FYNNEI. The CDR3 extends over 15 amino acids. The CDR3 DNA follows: TGTGCCAGTTACGAGGGGGAGGGGAGGAACTATGGCTACACCTTC. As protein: CASYEGEGRNYGYTF.

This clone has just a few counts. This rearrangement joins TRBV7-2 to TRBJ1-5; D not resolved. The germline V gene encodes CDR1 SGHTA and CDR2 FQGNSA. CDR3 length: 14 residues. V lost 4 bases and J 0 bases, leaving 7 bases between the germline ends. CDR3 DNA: TGTGCCAGCAGCTCGAGTTTTAGCAATCAGCCCCAGCATTTT. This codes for CASSSSFSNQPQHF.

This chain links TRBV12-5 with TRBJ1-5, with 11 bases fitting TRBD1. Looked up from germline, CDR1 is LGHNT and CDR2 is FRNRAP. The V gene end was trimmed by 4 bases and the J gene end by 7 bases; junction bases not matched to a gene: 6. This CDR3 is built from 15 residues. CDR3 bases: TGTGCTAGTGGTTCAGGACAGGGGGCCCGACAGCCCCAGCATTTT. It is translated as CASGSGQGARQPQHF.